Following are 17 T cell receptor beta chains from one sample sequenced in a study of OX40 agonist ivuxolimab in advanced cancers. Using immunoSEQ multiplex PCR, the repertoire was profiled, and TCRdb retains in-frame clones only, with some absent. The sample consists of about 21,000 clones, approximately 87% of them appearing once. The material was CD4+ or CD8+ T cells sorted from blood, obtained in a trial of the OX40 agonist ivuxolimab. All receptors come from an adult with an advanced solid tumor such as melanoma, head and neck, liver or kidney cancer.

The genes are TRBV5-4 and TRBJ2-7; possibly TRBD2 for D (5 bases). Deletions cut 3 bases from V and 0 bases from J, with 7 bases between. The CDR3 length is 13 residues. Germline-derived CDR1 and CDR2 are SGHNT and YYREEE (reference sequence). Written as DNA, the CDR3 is TGTGCCAGCAGCTACGGACTCTCCTACGAGCAGTACTTC. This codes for CASSYGLSYEQYF.

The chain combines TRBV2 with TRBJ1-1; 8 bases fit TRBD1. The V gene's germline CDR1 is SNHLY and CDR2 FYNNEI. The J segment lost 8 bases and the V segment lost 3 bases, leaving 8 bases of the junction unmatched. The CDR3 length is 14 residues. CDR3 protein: CASSDPGQDTEAFF. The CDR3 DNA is TGTGCCAGCAGTGACCCGGGACAGGATACAGAAGCTTTCTTT. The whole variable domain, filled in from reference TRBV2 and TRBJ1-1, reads EPEVTQTPSHQVTQMGQEVILRCVPISNHLYFYWYRQILGQKVEFLVSFYNNEISEKSEIFDDQFSVERPDGSNFTLKIRSTKLEDSAMYFCASSDPGQDTEAFFGQGTRLTVV.

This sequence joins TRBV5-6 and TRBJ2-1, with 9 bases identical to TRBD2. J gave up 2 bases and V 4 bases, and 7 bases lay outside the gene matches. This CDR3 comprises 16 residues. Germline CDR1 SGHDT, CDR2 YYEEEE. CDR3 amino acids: CASSGEVAGAYNEQFF. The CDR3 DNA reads TGTGCCAGCAGCGGGGAGGTAGCGGGGGCCTACAATGAGCAGTTCTTC.

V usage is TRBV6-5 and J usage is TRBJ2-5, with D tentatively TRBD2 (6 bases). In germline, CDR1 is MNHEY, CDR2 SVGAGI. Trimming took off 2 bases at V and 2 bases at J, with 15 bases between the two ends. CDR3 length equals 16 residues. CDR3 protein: CASSYVGGVAQETQYF. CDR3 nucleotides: TGTGCCAGCAGTTACGTTGGCGGGGTAGCTCAAGAGACCCAGTACTTC.

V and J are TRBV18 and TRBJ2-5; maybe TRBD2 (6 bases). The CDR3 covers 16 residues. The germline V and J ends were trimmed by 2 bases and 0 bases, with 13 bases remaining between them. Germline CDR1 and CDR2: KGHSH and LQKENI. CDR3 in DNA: TGTGCCAGCTCACCAATGGCCGGGGGTGACCAAGAGACCCAGTACTTC. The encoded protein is CASSPMAGGDQETQYF.

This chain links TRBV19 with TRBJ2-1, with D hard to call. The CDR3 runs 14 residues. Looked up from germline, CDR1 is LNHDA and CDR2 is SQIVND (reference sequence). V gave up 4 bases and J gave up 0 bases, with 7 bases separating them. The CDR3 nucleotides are TGTGCCAGTAGTAACCCCAGCTCCTACAATGAGCAGTTCTTC. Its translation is CASSNPSSYNEQFF.

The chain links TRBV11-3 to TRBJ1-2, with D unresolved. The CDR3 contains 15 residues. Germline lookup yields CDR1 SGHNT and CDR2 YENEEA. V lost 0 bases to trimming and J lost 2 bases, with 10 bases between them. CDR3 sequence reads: CASSLEVGSNYGYTF. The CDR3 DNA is TGTGCCAGCAGCTTAGAAGTCGGATCAAACTATGGCTACACCTTC.

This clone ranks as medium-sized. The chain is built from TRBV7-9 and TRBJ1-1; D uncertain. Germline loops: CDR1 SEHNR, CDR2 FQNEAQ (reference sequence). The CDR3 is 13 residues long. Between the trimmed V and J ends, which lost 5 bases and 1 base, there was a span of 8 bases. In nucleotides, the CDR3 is TGTGCCAGCAGCCCTCCGGGGAACACTGAAGCTTTCTTT. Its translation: CASSPPGNTEAFF. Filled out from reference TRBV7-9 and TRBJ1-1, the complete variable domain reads DTGVSQNPRHKITKRGQNVTFRCDPISEHNRLYWYRQTLGQGPEFLTYFQNEAQLEKSRLLSDRFSAERPKGSFSTLEIQRTEQGDSAMYLCASSPPGNTEAFFGQGTRLTVV.

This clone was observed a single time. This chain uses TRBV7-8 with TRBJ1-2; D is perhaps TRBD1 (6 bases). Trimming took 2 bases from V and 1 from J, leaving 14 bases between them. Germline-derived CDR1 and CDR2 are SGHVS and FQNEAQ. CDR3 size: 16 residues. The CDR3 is CASSLTLLDSNYGYTF. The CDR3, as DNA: TGTGCCAGCAGCTTAACCCTTCTGGACAGTAACTATGGCTACACCTTC.

CDR3 sequence reads: CASRAERGTQYF. The CDR3 coding sequence is TGTGCCAGCAGAGCGGAGCGGGGGACGCAGTATTTT. The V call is TRBV6-5, the J call TRBJ2-3; 8 bases are shared with TRBD2. The CDR3 covers 12 residues. V shed 6 bases and J 9 bases; nucleotides not matched to a gene: 5. Germline V gives CDR1 MNHEY, CDR2 SVGAGI.

DNA for the CDR3: TGTGCCATCAGTCCCGGGACAGGGCCGAACACTGAAGCTTTCTTT. This encodes CAISPGTGPNTEAFF. The chain combines TRBV10-3 with TRBJ1-1, with 9 positions matching TRBD1. Per the germline V gene, CDR1 is ENHRY and CDR2 is SYGVKD. V lost 5 bases, J lost 1 base, and 5 bases stayed unmatched. The CDR3 length is 15 residues.

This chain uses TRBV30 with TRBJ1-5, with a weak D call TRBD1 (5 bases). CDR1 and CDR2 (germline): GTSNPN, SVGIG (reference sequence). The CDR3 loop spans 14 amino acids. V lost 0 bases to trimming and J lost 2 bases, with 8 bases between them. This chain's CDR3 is CAWSVGGGNQPQHF. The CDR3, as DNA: TGTGCCTGGAGTGTGGGGGGGGGCAATCAGCCCCAGCATTTT.

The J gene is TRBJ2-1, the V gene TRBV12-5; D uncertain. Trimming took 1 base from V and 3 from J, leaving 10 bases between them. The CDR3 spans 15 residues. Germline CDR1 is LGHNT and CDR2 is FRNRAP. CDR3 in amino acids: CASGLGNYYYNEQFF. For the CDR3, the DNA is TGTGCTAGTGGTTTGGGGAACTACTACTACAATGAGCAGTTCTTC. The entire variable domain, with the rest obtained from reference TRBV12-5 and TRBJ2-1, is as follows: DARVTQTPRHKVTEMGQEVTMRCQPILGHNTVFWYRQTMMQGLELLAYFRNRAPLDDSGMPKDRFSAEMPDATLATLKIQPSEPRDSAVYFCASGLGNYYYNEQFFGPGTRLTVL.

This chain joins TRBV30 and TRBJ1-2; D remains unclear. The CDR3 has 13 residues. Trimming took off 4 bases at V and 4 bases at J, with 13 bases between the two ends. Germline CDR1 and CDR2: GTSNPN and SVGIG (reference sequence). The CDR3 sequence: CAWNRDGGYGYTF. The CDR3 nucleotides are TGTGCCTGGAATCGAGACGGTGGCTATGGCTACACCTTC.

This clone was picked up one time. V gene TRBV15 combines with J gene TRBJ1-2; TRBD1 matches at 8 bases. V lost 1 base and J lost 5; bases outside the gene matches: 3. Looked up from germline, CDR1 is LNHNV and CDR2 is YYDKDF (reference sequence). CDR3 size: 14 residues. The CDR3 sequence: CATSRVDRGYGYTF. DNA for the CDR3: TGTGCCACCAGCAGAGTAGACAGGGGATATGGCTACACCTTC.

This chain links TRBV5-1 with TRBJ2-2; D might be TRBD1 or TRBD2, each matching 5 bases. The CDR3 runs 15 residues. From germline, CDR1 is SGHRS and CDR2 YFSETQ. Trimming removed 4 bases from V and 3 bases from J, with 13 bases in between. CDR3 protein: CASSNRDPDTGELFF. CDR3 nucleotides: TGCGCCAGCAGCAACCGGGACCCAGACACCGGGGAGCTGTTTTTT. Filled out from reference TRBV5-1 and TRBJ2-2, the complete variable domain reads KAGVTQTPRYLIKTRGQQVTLSCSPISGHRSVSWYQQTPGQGLQFLFEYFSETQRNKGNFPGRFSGRQFSNSRSEMNVSTLELGDSALYLCASSNRDPDTGELFFGEGSRLTVL.

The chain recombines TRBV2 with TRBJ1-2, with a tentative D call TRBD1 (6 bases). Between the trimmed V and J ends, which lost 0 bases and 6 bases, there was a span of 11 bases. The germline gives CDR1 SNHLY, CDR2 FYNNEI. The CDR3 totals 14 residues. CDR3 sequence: CASSEAPRGNGYTF. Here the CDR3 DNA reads TGTGCCAGCAGTGAAGCGCCCAGGGGAAATGGCTACACCTTC. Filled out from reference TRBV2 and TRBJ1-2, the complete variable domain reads EPEVTQTPSHQVTQMGQEVILRCVPISNHLYFYWYRQILGQKVEFLVSFYNNEISEKSEIFDDQFSVERPDGSNFTLKIRSTKLEDSAMYFCASSEAPRGNGYTFGSGTRLTVV.